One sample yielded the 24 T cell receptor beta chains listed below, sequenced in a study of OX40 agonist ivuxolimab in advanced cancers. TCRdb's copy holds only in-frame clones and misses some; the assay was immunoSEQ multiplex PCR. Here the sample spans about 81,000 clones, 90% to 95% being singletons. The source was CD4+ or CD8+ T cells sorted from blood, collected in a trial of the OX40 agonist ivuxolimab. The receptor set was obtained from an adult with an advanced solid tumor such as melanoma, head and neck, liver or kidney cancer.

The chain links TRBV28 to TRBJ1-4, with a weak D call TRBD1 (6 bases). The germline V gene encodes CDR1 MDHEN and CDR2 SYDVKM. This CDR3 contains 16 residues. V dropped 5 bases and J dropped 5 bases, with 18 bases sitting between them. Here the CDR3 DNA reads TGTGCCAGCAGTCTCAACCTCGACAGGTTAAATGAAAAACTGTTTTTT. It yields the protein CASSLNLDRLNEKLFF. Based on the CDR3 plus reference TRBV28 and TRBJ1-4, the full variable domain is DVKVTQSSRYLVKRTGEKVFLECVQDMDHENMFWYRQDPGLGLRLIYFSYDVKMKEKGDIPEGYSVSREKKERFSLILESASTNQTSMYLCASSLNLDRLNEKLFFGSGTQLSVL.

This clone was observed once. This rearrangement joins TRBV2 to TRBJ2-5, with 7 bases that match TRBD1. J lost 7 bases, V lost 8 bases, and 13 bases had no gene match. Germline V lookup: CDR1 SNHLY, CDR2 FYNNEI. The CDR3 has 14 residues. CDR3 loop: CASHSYLDRRTQYF. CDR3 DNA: TGTGCCAGCCATAGCTACCTGGACAGGAGGACCCAGTACTTC.

Here the CDR3 DNA reads TGTGCCAGCAGCTTAGGAGGGCCAGTCTATGGCTACACCTTC. Its protein product is CASSLGGPVYGYTF. The chain carries TRBV11-2 and TRBJ1-2; D is unresolved. V was shortened by 1 base and J by 4 bases, with 10 bases between the two germline ends. Germline CDR1 SGHAT, CDR2 FQNNGV. The CDR3 loop spans 14 amino acids.

The CDR3 DNA reads as TGTGCCAGCAGTCCCCGACAGGGTAGGGTGGTTAGCAATCAGCCCCAGCATTTT. This translates into CASSPRQGRVVSNQPQHF. The chain couples TRBV27 to TRBJ1-5, with 7 bases aligning to TRBD1. After removal of 5 bases from V and 0 bases from J, the junction contained 13 bases not matched to a gene. Germline CDR1 and CDR2: MNHEY and SMNVEV (reference sequence). The CDR3 runs 18 residues.

The CDR3 loop is CASTATRQSSYNSPLHF. CDR3 nucleotide sequence: TGTGCCAGCACCGCAACTAGACAGAGCTCCTATAATTCACCCCTCCACTTT. The V and J genes are TRBV2 and TRBJ1-6; TRBD1 is a possible D gene (5 bases). V shed 7 bases and J shed 0 bases, with 16 bases lying between them. From germline, CDR1 is SNHLY and CDR2 FYNNEI. CDR3 length equals 17 residues.

CDR3 region: CASSPDRAWQPQHF. The CDR3, as DNA: TGTGCCAGCAGTCCGGACAGGGCCTGGCAGCCCCAGCATTTT. The V call is TRBV28, the J call TRBJ1-5; 8 bases are a match to TRBD1. The CDR3 extends over 14 amino acids. Germline values: CDR1 MDHEN, CDR2 SYDVKM. Germline trimming cut 5 bases from V and 7 bases from J; bases unmatched to any gene: 7. Full variable domain (rest looked up from reference TRBV28 and TRBJ1-5): DVKVTQSSRYLVKRTGEKVFLECVQDMDHENMFWYRQDPGLGLRLIYFSYDVKMKEKGDIPEGYSVSREKKERFSLILESASTNQTSMYLCASSPDRAWQPQHFGDGTRLSIL.

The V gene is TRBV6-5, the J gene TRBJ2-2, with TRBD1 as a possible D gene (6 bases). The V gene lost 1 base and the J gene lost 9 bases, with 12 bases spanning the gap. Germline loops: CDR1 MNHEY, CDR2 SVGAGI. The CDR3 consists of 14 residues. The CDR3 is CASSYFAGERELFF. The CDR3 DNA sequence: TGTGCCAGCAGTTACTTTGCAGGGGAAAGGGAGCTGTTTTTT.

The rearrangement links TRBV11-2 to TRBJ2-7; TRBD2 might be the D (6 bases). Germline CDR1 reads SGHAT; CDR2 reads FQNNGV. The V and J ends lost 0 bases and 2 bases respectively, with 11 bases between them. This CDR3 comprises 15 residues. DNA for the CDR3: TGTGCCAGCAGCTTAGACGGGACTCGAGCCTACGAGCAGTACTTC. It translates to CASSLDGTRAYEQYF. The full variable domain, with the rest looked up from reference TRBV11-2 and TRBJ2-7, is EAGVAQSPRYKIIEKRQSVAFWCNPISGHATLYWYQQILGQGPKLLIQFQNNGVVDDSQLPKDRFSAERLKGVDSTLKIQPAKLEDSAVYLCASSLDGTRAYEQYFGPGTRLTVT.

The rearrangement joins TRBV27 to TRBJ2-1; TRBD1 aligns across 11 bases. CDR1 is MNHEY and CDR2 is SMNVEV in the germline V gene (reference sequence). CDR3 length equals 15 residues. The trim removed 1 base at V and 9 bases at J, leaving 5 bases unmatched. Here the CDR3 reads CASSLLGQGAGEQFF. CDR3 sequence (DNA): TGTGCCAGCAGTTTATTAGGACAGGGGGCTGGTGAGCAGTTCTTC.

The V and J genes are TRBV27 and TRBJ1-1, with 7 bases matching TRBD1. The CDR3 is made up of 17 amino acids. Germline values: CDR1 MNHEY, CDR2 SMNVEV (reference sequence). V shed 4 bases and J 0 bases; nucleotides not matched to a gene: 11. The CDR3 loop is CASSWGTGATMNTEAFF. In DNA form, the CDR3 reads TGTGCCAGCAGTTGGGGAACAGGGGCCACCATGAACACTGAAGCTTTCTTT.

The CDR3 region has the DNA TGTGCCAGCAGCTGGGGGACAGGGGCCTCCTACGAGCAGTACTTC. It encodes CASSWGTGASYEQYF. The chain couples TRBV7-2 to TRBJ2-7; the match to TRBD1 covers 10 bases. The CDR3 consists of 15 residues. V trimming: 4 bases; J trimming: 0 bases; junction bases outside the gene matches: 3. In germline, CDR1 is SGHTA, CDR2 FQGNSA.

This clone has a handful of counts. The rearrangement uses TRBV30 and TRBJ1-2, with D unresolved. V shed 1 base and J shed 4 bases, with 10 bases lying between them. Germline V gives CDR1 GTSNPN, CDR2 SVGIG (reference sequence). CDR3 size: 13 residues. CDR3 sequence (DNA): TGTGCCTGGAGTGGCTATGACCGCTATGGCTACACCTTC. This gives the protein CAWSGYDRYGYTF.

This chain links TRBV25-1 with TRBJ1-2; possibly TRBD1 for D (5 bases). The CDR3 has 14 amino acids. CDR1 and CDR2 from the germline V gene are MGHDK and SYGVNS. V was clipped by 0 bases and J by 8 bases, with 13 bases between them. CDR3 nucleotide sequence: TGTGCCAGCAGTGAATATGGGGGGTTCCGGGGCTACACCTTC. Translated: CASSEYGGFRGYTF.

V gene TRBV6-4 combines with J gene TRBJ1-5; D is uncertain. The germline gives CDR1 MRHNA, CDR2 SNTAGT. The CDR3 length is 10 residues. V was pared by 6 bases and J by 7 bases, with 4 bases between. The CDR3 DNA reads TGTGCCAGCAGACCACAGCCCCAGCATTTT. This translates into CASRPQPQHF.

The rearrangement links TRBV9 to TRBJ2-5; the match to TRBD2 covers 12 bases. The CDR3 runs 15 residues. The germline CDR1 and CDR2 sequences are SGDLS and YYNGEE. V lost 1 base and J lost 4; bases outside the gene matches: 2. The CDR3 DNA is TGTGCCAGCAGCGTACTAGCGGGGGGGCGAGAGACCCAGTACTTC. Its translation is CASSVLAGGRETQYF. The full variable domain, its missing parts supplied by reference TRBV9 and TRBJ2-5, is DSGVTQTPKHLITATGQRVTLRCSPRSGDLSVYWYQQSLDQGLQFLIQYYNGEERAKGNILERFSAQQFPDLHSELNLSSLELGDSALYFCASSVLAGGRETQYFGPGTRLLVL.

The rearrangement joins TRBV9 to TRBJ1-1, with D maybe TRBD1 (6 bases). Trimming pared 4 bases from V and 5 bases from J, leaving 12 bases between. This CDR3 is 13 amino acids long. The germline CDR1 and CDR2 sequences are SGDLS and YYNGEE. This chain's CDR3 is CASSLGGRTEAFF. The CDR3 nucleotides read TGTGCCAGCAGCCTAGGGGGGCGAACTGAAGCTTTCTTT.

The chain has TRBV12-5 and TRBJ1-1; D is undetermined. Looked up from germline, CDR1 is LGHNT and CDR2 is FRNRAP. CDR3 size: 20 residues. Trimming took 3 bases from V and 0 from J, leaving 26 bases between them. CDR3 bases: TGTGCTAGTGGTTTCGTAATCGCTCCGGTTGGAAATCGCATGAACACTGAAGCTTTCTTT. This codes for CASGFVIAPVGNRMNTEAFF.

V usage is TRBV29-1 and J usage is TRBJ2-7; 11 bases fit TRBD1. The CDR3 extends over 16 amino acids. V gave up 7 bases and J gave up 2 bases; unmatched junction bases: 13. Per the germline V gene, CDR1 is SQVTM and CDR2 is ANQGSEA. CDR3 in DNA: TGCAGCGGGGAAAACCCCGGGACAGGGGGGACCTACGAGCAGTACTTC. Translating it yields CSGENPGTGGTYEQYF.

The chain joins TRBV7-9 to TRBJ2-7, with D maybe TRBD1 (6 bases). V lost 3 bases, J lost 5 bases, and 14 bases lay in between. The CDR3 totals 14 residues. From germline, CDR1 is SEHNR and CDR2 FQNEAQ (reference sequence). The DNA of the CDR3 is TGTGCCAGCAGCTTGGGGGCGGGTTTCAACGAGCAGTACTTC. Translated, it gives CASSLGAGFNEQYF.

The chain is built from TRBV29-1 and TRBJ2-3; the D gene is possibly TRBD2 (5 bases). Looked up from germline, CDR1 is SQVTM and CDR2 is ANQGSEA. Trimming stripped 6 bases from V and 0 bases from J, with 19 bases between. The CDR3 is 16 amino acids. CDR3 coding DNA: TGCAGCGTAGACCGGCGGACTCTACCTAGCACAGATACGCAGTATTTT. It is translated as CSVDRRTLPSTDTQYF.

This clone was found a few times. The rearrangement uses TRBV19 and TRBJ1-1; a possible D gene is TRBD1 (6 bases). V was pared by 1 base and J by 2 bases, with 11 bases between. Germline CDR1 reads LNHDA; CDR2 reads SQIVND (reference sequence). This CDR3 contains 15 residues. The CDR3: CASSIVGGGNTEAFF. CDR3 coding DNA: TGTGCCAGTAGTATAGTCGGAGGGGGTAACACTGAAGCTTTCTTT.

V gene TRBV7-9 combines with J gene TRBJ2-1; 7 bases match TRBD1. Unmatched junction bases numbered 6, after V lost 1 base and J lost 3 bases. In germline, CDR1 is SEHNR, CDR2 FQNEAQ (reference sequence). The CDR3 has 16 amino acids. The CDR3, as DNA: TGTGCCAGCAGCTTAGACGCAGGGGGTTTCTACAATGAGCAGTTCTTC. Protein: CASSLDAGGFYNEQFF.

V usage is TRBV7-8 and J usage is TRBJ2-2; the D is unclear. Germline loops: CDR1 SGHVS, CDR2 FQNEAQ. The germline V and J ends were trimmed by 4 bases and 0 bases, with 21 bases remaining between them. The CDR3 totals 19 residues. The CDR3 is CASSYILYPWGSNTGELFF. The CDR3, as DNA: TGTGCCAGCAGCTACATACTCTACCCGTGGGGTTCGAACACCGGGGAGCTGTTTTTT.

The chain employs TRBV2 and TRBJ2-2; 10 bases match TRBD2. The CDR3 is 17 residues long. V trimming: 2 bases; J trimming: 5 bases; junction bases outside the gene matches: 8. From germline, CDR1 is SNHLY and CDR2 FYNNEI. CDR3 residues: CASSELASGSDTGELFF. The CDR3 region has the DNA TGTGCCAGCAGTGAATTGGCTAGCGGGAGTGATACCGGGGAGCTGTTTTTT.